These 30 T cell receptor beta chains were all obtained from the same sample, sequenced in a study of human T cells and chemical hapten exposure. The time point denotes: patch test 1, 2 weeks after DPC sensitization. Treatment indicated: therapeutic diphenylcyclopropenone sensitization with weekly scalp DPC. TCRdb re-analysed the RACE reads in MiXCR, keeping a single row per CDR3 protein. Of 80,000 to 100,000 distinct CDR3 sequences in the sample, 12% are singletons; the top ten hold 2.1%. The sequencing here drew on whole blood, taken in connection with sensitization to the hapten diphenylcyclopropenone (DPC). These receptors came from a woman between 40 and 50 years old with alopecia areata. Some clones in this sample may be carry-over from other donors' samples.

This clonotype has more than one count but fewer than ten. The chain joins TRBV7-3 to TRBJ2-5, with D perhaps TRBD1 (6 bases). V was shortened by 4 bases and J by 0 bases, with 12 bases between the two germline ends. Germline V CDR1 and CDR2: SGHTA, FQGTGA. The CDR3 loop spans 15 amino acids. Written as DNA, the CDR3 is TGTGCCAGCAGCTGGACCGGGACAAACCAAGAGACCCAGTACTTC. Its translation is CASSWTGTNQETQYF.

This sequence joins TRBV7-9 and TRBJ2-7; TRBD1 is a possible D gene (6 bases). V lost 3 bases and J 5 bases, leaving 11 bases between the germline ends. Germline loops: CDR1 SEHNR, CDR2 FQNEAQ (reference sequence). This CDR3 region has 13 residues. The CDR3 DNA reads TGTGCCAGCAGCTTTATGGGGGCGGACGAGCAGTACTTC. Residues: CASSFMGADEQYF.

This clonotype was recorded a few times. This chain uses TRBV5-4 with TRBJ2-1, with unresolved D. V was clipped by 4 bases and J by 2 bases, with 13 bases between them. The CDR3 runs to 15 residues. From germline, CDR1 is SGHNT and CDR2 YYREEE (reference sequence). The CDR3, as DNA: TGTGCCAGCAGCAAAAGTACATCCACCTACAATGAGCAGTTCTTC. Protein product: CASSKSTSTYNEQFF.

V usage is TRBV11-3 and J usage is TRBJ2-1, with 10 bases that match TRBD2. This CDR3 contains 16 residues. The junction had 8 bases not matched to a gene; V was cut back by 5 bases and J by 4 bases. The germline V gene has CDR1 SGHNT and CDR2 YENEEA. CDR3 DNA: TGTGCCAGCAGCCGCCGGACTAGCGGAAGGTACAATGAGCAGTTCTTC. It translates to CASSRRTSGRYNEQFF.

In nucleotides, the CDR3 is TGTGCCACCAGCAACGAGGGAGGAGGTCCGGAGACCCAGTACTTC. Translated, it gives CATSNEGGGPETQYF. The rearrangement links TRBV24-1 to TRBJ2-5; weak D call: TRBD2 (6 bases). There are 15 residues in the CDR3. The germline V gene has CDR1 KGHDR and CDR2 SFDVKD. Trimming removed 7 bases at V and 5 bases at J, with 19 bases between.

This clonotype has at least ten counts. The CDR3 spells CASSKGLAGGSPYEQYF. As DNA, the CDR3 is TGTGCCAGCAGCAAGGGACTAGCGGGAGGGTCCCCCTACGAGCAGTACTTC. This chain links TRBV7-2 with TRBJ2-7; 16 bases align to TRBD2. Germline CDR1 and CDR2: SGHTA and FQGNSA. The CDR3 extends over 17 amino acids. V lost 5 bases, J lost 2 bases, and 6 bases stayed unmatched.

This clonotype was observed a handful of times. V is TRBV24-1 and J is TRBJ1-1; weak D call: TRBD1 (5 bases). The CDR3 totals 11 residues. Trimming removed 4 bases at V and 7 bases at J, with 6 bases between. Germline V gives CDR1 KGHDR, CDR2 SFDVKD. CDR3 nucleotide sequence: TGTGCCACCAGTGACCAGGGTGAAGCTTTCTTT. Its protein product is CATSDQGEAFF.

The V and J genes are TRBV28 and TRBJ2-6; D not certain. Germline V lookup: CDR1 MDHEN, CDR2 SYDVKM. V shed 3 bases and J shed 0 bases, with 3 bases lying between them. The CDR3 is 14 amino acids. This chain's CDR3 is CASSFPSGANVLTF. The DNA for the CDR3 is TGTGCCAGCAGTTTCCCCTCTGGGGCCAACGTCCTGACTTTC.

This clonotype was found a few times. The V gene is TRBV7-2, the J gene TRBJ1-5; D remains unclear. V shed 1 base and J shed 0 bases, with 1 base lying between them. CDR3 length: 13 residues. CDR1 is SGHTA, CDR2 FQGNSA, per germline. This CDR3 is CASSLVSNQPQHF. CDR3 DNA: TGTGCCAGCAGCTTAGTTAGCAATCAGCCCCAGCATTTT.

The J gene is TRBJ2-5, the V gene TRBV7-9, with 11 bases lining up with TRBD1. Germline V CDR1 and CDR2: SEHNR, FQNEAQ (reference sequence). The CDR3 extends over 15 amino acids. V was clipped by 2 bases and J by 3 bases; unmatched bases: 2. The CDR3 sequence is CASSLWTGGEETQYF. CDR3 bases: TGTGCCAGCAGCTTATGGACAGGGGGCGAAGAGACCCAGTACTTC.

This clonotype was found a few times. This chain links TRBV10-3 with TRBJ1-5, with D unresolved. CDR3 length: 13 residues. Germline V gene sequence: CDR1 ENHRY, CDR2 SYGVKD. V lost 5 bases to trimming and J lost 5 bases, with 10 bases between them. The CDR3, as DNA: TGTGCCATCAGTTCAGCGATCGATCAGCCCCAGCATTTT. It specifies CAISSAIDQPQHF.

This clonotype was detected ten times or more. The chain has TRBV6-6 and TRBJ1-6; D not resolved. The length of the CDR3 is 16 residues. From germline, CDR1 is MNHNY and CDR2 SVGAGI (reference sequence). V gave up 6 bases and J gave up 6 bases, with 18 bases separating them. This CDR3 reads CASRGSRVARNSPLHF. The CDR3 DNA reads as TGTGCCAGCAGAGGATCGAGGGTCGCCCGTAATTCACCCCTCCACTTT.

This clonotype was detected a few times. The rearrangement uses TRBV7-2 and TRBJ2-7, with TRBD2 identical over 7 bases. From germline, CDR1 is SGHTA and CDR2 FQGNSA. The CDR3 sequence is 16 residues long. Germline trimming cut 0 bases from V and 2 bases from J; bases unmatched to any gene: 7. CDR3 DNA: TGTGCCAGCAGCTTAGCGGCAGGCGGGAGCGCCTACGAGCAGTACTTC. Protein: CASSLAAGGSAYEQYF. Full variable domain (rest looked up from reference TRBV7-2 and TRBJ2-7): GAGVSQSPSNKVTEKGKDVELRCDPISGHTALYWYRQSLGQGLEFLIYFQGNSAPDKSGLPSDRFSAERTGGSVSTLTIQRTQQEDSAVYLCASSLAAGGSAYEQYFGPGTRLTVT.

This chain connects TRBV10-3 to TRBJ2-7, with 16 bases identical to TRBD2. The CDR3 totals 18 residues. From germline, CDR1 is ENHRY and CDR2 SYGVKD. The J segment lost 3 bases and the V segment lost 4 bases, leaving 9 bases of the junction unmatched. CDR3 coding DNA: TGTGCCATCAGTGGCGGGACTAGCGGGAGGGGGGGAAACTACGAGCAGTACTTC. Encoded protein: CAISGGTSGRGGNYEQYF.

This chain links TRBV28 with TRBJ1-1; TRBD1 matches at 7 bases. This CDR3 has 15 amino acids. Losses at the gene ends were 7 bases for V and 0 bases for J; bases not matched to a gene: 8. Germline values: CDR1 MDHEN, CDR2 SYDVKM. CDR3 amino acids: CASILPTGLNTEAFF. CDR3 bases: TGTGCCAGCATCCTTCCGACAGGGCTGAACACTGAAGCTTTCTTT.

The chain's CDR3 is CASSQRTGGYTGELFF. CDR3 bases: TGTGCCAGCAGTCAGCGGACAGGGGGTTACACCGGGGAGCTGTTTTTT. This chain connects TRBV6-6 to TRBJ2-2, with TRBD1 matching 10 bases. The length of the CDR3 is 16 residues. Per the germline V gene, CDR1 is MNHNY and CDR2 is SVGAGI (reference sequence). V shed 5 bases, J shed 3 bases, and the junction held 6 bases outside the gene matches.

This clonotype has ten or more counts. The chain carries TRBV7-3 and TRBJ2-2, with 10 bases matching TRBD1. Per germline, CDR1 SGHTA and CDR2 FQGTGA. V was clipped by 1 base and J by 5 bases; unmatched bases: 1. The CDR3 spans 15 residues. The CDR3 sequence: CASSLRQGATGELFF. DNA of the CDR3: TGTGCCAGCAGCTTAAGACAGGGGGCTACCGGGGAGCTGTTTTTT.

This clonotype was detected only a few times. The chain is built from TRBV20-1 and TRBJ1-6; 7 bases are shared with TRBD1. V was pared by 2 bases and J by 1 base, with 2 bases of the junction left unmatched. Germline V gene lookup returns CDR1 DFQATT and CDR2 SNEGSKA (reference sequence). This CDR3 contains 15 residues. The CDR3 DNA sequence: TGCAGTGCTAGAAGACAGGGATCCTATAATTCACCCCTCCACTTT. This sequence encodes CSARRQGSYNSPLHF.

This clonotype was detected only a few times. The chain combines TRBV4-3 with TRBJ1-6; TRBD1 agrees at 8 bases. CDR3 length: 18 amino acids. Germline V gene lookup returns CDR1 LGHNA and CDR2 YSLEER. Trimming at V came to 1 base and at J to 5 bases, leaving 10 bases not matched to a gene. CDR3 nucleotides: TGCGCCAGCAGCCAAGTGGTCCAGGGGGCAGACAATAATTCACCCCTCCACTTT. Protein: CASSQVVQGADNNSPLHF.

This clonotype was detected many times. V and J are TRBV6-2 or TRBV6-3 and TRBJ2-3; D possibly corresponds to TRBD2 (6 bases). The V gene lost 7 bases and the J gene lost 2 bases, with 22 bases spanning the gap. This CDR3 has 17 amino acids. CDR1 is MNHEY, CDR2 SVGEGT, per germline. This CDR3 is CASNLGARGISTDTQYF. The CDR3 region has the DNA TGTGCCAGCAACTTAGGGGCCCGGGGGATCTCCACAGATACGCAGTATTTT.

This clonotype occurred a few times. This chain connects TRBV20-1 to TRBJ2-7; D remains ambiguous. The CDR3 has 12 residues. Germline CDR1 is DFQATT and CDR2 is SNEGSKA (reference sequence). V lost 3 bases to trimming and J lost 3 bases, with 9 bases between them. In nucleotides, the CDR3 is TGCAGTGCTAGTACTGGAAACTACGAGCAGTACTTC. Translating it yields CSASTGNYEQYF.

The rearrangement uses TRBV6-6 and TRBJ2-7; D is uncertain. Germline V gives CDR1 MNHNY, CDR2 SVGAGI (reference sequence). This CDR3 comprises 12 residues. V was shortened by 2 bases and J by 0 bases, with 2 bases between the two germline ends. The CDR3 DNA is TGTGCCAGCAGTTACGCCTCCTACGAGCAGTACTTC. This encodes CASSYASYEQYF.

Written as DNA, the CDR3 is TGCAGCGGGGAAGGCGTCTATGGCTACACCTTC. Amino acid sequence: CSGEGVYGYTF. The gene calls are TRBV20-1 and TRBJ1-2; D gene uncertain. Germline lookup yields CDR1 DFQATT and CDR2 SNEGSKA (reference sequence). The CDR3 totals 11 residues.

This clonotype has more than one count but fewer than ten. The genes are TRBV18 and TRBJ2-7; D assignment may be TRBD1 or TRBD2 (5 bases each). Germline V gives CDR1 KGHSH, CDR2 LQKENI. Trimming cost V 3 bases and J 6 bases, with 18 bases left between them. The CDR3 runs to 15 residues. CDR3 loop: CASSPGATAVGEQYF. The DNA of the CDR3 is TGTGCCAGCTCACCCGGGGCCACAGCCGTTGGCGAGCAGTACTTC.

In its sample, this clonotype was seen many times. CDR3 loop: CASSLDSSGANVLTF. The CDR3 nucleotides are TGTGCCAGCAGTCTCGATAGCTCTGGGGCCAACGTCCTGACTTTC. The chain combines TRBV6-2 or TRBV6-3 with TRBJ2-6; D is ambiguous. Germline CDR1 reads MNHEY; CDR2 reads SVGEGT. Deletions cut 5 bases from V and 0 bases from J, with 8 bases between. The CDR3 consists of 15 residues.

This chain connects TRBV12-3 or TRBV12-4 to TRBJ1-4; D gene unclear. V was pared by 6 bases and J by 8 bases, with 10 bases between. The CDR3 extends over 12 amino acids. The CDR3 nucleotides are TGTGCCAGCAGCCGTGGGCGAGAAAAACTGTTTTTT. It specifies CASSRGREKLFF.

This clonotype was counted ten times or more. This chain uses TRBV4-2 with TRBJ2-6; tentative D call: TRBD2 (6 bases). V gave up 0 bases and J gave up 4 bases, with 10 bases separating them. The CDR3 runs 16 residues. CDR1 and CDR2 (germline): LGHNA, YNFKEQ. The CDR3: CASSQDGDSGANVLTF. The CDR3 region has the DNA TGTGCCAGCAGCCAAGATGGGGACTCCGGGGCCAACGTCCTGACTTTC.

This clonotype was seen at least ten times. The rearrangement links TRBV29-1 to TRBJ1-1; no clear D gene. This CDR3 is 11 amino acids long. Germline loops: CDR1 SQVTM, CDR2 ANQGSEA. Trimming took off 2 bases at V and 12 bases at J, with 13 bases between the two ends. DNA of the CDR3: TGCAGCGTTGAAACCTTGAAGGGTCCTTTCTTT. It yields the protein CSVETLKGPFF. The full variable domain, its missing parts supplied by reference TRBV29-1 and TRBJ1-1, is SAVISQKPSRDICQRGTSLTIQCQVDSQVTMMFWYRQQPGQSLTLIATANQGSEATYESGFVIDKFPISRPNLTFSTLTVSNMSPEDSSIYLCSVETLKGPFFGQGTRLTVV.

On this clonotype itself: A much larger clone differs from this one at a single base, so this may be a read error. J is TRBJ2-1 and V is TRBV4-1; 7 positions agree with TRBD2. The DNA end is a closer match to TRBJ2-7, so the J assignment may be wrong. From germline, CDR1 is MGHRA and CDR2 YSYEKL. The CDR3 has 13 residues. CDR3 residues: CASTQVAGHEQYF. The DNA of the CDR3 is TGCGCCAGCACCCAGGTAGCGGGTCATGAGCAGTACTTC.

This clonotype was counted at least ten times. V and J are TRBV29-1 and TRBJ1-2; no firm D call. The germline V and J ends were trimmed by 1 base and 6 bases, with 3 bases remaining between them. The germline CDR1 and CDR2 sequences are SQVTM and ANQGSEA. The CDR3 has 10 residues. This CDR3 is CSVEGDGYTF. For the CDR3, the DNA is TGCAGCGTTGAAGGGGATGGCTACACCTTC.